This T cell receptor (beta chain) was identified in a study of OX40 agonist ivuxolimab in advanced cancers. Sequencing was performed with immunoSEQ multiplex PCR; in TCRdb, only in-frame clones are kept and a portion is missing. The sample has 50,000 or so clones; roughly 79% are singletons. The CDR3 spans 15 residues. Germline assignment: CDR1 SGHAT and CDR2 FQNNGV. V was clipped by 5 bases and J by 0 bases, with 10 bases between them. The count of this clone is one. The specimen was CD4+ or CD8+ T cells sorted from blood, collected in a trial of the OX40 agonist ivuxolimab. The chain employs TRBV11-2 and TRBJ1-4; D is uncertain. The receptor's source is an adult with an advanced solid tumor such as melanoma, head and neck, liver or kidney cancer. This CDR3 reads CASSARLATNEKLFF. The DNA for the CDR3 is TGTGCCAGCAGCGCCCGTCTCGCAACTAATGAAAAACTGTTTTTT.